This is a list of T cell receptor beta chains from one sample in a study of Ad26.COV2.S vaccination and SARS-CoV-2 variants. The data were produced by immunoSEQ multiplex PCR, yet TCRdb's version contains in-frame clones alone and is incomplete. In the table there are some 340,000 clones, approximately 86% of which are singletons. The sequenced sample was peripheral blood, obtained in a trial of Ad26.COV2.S vaccine versus placebo. These receptors were taken from a person aged 18-65 years who received the Ad26.COV2.S COVID-19 vaccine or a placebo. Each CDR3 is given with its conserved first and last residue. Fields, in order: CDR3 DNA, CDR3 protein, J gene, clone size, V gene, D gene. D genes are given only for firm matches. Clone size is given for some rows only: seen once, a few or many times, or a class if the clone is expanded.

TGTGCCAGCAGCGTGGGCAATCAAGAGACCCAGTACTTC,CASSVGNQETQYF,TRBJ2-5,.,TRBV9,.
TGCGCCAGCAGCTCAGAGGGGTCCACCGGGGAGCTGTTTTTT,CASSSEGSTGELFF,TRBJ2-2,.,TRBV5-1,.
TGTGCCAGCAGCTTAGGAAGACAAGAGACCCAGTACTTC,CASSLGRQETQYF,TRBJ2-5,.,TRBV11-2,.
TGTGCCAGTAGTAGCGGGACCCTACCTTCCTACAATGAGCAGTTCTTC,CASSSGTLPSYNEQFF,TRBJ2-1,.,TRBV19,.
TGCGCCAGCAGCCAAGTTTCCAGAAATTCACCCCTCCACTTT,CASSQVSRNSPLHF,TRBJ1-6,.,TRBV4-1,.
TGTGCCAGCAGCTCCAGACAGGGGAATGGCTACACCTTC,CASSSRQGNGYTF,TRBJ1-2,once,TRBV7-2,TRBD1
TGTGCCAGTAGTGTTTTACCCGGGACAGGGAAAAACATTCAGTACTTC,CASSVLPGTGKNIQYF,TRBJ2-4,.,TRBV19,TRBD1
TGTGCCAGCAGCCTCCGGGACCTAGTATCACATACGCAGTATTTT,CASSLRDLVSHTQYF,TRBJ2-3,.,TRBV7-8,.
TGTGCCAGCAGTTCGGAGGCCAACACTGAAGCTTTCTTT,CASSSEANTEAFF,TRBJ1-1,.,TRBV5-5,.
TGTGCCAGCAGTTATACTAGCGGGCCAGATACGCAGTATTTT,CASSYTSGPDTQYF,TRBJ2-3,.,TRBV6-2/TRBV6-3,TRBD2